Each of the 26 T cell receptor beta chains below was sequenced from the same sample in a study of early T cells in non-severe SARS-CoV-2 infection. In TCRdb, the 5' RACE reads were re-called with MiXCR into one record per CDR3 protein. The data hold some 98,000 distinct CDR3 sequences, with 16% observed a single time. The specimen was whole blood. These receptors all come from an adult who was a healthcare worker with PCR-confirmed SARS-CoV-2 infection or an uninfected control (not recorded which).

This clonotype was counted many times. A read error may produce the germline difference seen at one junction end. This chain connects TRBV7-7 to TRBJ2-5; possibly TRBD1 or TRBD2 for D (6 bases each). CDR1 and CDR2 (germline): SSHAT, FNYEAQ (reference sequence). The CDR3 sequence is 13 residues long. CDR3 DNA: TGTGCTAGCAGCTCGGGGGCGAGGGAGACCCAGTACTTC. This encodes CASSSGARETQYF.

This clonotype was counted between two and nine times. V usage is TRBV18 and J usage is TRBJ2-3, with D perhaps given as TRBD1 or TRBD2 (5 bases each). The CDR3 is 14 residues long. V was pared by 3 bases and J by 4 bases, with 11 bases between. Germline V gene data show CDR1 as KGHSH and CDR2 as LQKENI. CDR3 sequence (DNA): TGTGCCAGCTCACCCGGGACCAGGGCAGATACGCAGTATTTT. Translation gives CASSPGTRADTQYF. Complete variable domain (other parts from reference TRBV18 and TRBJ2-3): NAGVMQNPRHLVRRRGQEARLRCSPMKGHSHVYWYRQLPEEGLKFMVYLQKENIIDESGMPKERFSAEFPKEGPSILRIQQVVRGDSAAYFCASSPGTRADTQYFGPGTRLTVL.

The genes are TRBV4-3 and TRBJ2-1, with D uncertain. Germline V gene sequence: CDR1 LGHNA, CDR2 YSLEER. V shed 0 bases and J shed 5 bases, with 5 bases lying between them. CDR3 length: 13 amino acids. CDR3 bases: TGCGCCAGCAGCCAAGAACCCGACAATGAGCAGTTCTTC. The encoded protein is CASSQEPDNEQFF.

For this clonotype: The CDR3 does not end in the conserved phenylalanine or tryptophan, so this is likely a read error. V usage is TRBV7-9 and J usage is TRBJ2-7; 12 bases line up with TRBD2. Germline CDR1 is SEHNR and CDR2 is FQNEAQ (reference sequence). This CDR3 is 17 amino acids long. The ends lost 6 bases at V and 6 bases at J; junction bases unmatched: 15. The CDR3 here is CASSPATSGSRGLEQYI. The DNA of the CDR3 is TGTGCCAGCAGTCCCGCGACTAGCGGGAGTCGGGGCCTCGAGCAGTACATC.

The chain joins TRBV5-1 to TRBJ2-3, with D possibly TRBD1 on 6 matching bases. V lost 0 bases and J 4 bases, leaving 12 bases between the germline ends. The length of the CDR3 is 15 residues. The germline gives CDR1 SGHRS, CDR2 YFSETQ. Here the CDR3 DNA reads TGCGCCAGCAGCTTGGAACTACAGGGCGCAGATACGCAGTATTTT. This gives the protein CASSLELQGADTQYF. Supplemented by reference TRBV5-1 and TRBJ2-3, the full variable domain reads KAGVTQTPRYLIKTRGQQVTLSCSPISGHRSVSWYQQTPGQGLQFLFEYFSETQRNKGNFPGRFSGRQFSNSRSEMNVSTLELGDSALYLCASSLELQGADTQYFGPGTRLTVL.

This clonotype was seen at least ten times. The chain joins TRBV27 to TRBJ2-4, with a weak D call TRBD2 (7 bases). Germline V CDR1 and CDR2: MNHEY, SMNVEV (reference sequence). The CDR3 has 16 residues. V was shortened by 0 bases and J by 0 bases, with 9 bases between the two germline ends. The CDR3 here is CASSLSGGAAKNIQYF. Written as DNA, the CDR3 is TGTGCCAGCAGTTTATCTGGGGGGGCAGCCAAAAACATTCAGTACTTC.

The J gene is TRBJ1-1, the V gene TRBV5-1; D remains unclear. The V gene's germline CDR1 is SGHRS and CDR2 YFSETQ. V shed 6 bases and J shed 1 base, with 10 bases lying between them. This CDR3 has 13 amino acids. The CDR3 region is CASMLPPNTEAFF. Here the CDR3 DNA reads TGCGCCAGCATGTTGCCGCCGAACACTGAAGCTTTCTTT.

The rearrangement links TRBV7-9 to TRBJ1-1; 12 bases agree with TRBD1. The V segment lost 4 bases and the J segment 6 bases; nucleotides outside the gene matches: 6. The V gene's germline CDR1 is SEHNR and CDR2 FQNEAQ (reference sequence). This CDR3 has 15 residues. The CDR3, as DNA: TGTGCCAGCAGCTCATCCCGGGACAGGGGGCCTGAAGCTTTCTTT. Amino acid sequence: CASSSSRDRGPEAFF.

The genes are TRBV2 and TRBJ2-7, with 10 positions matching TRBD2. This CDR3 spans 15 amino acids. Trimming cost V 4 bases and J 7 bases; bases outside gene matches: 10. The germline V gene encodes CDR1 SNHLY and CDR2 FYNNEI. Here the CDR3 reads CASSVTSGRADEQYF. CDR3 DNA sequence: TGTGCCAGCAGTGTCACCAGCGGGAGGGCGGATGAGCAGTACTTC.

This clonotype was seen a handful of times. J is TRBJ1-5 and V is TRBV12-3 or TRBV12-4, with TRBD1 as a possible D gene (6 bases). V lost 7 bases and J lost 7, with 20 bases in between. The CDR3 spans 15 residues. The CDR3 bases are TGTGCCAGCACCCCGGGACACCAACCCCGGCAGCCCCAGCATTTT. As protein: CASTPGHQPRQPQHF.

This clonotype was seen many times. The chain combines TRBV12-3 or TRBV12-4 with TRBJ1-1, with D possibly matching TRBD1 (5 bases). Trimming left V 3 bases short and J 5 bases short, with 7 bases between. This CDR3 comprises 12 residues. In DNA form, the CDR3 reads TGTGCCAGCAGTTTCAGGGTGACTGAAGCTTTCTTT. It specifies CASSFRVTEAFF.

The CDR3 sequence: CASGVPGGPEAFF. The CDR3 DNA reads TGTGCCAGCGGCGTTCCAGGGGGTCCTGAAGCTTTCTTT. The chain joins TRBV3-1 to TRBJ1-1; 7 bases are shared with TRBD1. V lost 8 bases, J lost 6 bases, and 9 bases stayed unmatched. The CDR3 runs 13 residues. Per germline, CDR1 LGHDT and CDR2 YNNKEL (reference sequence).

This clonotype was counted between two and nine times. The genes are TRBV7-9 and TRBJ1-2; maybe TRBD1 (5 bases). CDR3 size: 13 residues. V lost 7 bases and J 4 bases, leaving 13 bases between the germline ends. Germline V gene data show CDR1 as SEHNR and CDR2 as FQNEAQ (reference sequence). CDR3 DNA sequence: TGTGCCAGCATCCCAGGGTCCTTCTATGGCTACACCTTC. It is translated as CASIPGSFYGYTF. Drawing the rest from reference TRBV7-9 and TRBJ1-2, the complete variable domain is DTGVSQNPRHKITKRGQNVTFRCDPISEHNRLYWYRQTLGQGPEFLTYFQNEAQLEKSRLLSDRFSAERPKGSFSTLEIQRTEQGDSAMYLCASIPGSFYGYTFGSGTRLTVV.

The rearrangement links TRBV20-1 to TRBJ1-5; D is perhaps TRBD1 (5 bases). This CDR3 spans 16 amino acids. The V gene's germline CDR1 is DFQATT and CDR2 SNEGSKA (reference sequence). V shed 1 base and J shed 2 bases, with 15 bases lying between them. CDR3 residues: CSARVRGMVGNQPQHF. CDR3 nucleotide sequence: TGCAGTGCTAGAGTGAGGGGTATGGTAGGCAATCAGCCCCAGCATTTT.

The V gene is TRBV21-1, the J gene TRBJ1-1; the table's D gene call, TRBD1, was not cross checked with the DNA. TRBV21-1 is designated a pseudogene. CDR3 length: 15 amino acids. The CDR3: CASSKKGQGLAEAFF. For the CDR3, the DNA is TGTGCCAGCAGCAAAAAAGGACAGGGGCTTGCTGAAGCTTTCTTT.

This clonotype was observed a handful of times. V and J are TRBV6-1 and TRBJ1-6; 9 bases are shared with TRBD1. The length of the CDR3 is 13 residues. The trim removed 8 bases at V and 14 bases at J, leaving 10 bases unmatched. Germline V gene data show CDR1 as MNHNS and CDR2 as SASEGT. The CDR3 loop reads CASPDRGQRTLHF. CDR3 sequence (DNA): TGTGCCAGCCCGGACAGGGGTCAAAGAACCCTCCACTTT.

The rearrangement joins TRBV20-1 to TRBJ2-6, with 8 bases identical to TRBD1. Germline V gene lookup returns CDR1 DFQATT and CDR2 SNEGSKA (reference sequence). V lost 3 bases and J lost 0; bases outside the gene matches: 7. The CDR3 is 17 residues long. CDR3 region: CSARVGQAGSGANVLTF. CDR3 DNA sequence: TGCAGTGCTAGGGTGGGACAGGCTGGCTCTGGGGCCAACGTCCTGACTTTC.

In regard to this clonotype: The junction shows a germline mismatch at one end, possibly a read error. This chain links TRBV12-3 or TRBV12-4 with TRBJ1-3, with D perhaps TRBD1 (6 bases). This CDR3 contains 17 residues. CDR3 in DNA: TGTGCCAGCAGTACTGGGGGCAGGACCCGCTCTGGAACCACCATATATTTT. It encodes CASSTGGRTRSGTTIYF.

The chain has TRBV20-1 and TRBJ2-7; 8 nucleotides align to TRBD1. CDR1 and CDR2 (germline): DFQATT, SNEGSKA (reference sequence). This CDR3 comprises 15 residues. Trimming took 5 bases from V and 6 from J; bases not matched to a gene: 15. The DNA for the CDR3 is TGCAGTGCTGGAGGACAGGGAATCTTCTCTGGCGAGCAGTACTTC. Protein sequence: CSAGGQGIFSGEQYF.

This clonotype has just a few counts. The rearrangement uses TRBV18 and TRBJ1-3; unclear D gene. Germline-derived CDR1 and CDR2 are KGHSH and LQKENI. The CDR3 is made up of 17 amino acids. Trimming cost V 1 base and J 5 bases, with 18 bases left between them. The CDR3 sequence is CASSPRADGLARNTIYF. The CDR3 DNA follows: TGTGCCAGCTCACCACGCGCCGACGGACTCGCGCGAAACACCATATATTTT.

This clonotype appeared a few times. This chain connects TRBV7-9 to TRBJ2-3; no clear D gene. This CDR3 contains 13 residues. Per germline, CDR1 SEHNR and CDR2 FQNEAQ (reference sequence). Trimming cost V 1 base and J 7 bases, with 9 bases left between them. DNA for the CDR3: TGTGCCAGCAGCTTAGAGAGTGAAAATACGCAGTATTTT. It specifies CASSLESENTQYF. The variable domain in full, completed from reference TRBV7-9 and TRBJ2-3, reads DTGVSQNPRHKITKRGQNVTFRCDPISEHNRLYWYRQTLGQGPEFLTYFQNEAQLEKSRLLSDRFSAERPKGSFSTLEIQRTEQGDSAMYLCASSLESENTQYFGPGTRLTVL.

The CDR3 here is CASTLEASGSGEQFF. CDR3 sequence (DNA): TGTGCCAGCACTTTAGAGGCTAGCGGGAGTGGTGAGCAGTTCTTC. This chain connects TRBV6-2 or TRBV6-3 to TRBJ2-1; TRBD2 agrees at 10 bases. Trimming at V came to 7 bases and at J to 9 bases, leaving 12 bases not matched to a gene. Germline values: CDR1 MNHEY, CDR2 SVGEGT. The CDR3 has 15 amino acids.

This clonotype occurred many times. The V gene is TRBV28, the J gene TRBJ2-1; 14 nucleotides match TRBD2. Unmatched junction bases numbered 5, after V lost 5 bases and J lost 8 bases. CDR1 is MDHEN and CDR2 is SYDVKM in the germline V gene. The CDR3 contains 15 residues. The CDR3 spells CASSEGLAGGYEQFF. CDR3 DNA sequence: TGTGCCAGCAGTGAAGGACTAGCGGGAGGCTATGAGCAGTTCTTC.

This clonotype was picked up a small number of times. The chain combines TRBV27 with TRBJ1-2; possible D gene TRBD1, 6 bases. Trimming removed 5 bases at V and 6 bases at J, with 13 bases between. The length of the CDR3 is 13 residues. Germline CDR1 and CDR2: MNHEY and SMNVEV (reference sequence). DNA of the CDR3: TGTGCCAGCAGTCAGGGGTCCCTCAATGGCTACACCTTC. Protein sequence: CASSQGSLNGYTF.

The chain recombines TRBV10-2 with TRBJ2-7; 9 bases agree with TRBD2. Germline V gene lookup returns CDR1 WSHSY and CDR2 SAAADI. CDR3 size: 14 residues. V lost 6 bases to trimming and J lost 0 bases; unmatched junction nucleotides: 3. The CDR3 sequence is CASRFSGSSYEQYF. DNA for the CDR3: TGCGCCAGCAGGTTTAGCGGGAGCTCCTACGAGCAGTACTTC.

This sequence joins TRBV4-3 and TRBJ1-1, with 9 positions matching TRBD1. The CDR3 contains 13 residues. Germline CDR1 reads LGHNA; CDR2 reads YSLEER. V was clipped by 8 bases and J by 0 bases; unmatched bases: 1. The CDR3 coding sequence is TGCGCCAGCGGACAGGGGATGAACACTGAAGCTTTCTTT. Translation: CASGQGMNTEAFF.